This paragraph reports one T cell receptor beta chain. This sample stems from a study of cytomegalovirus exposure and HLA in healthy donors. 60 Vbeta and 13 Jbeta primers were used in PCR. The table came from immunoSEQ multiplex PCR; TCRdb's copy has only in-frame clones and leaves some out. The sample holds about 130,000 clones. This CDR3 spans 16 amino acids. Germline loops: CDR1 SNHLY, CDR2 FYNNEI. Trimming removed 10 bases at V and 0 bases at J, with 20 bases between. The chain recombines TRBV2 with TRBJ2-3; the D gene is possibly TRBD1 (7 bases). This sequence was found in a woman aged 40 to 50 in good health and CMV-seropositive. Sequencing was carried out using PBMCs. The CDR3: CATPDGGGQSTDTQYF. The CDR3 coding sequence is TGTGCCACACCGGACGGAGGGGGACAGAGCACAGATACGCAGTATTTT.